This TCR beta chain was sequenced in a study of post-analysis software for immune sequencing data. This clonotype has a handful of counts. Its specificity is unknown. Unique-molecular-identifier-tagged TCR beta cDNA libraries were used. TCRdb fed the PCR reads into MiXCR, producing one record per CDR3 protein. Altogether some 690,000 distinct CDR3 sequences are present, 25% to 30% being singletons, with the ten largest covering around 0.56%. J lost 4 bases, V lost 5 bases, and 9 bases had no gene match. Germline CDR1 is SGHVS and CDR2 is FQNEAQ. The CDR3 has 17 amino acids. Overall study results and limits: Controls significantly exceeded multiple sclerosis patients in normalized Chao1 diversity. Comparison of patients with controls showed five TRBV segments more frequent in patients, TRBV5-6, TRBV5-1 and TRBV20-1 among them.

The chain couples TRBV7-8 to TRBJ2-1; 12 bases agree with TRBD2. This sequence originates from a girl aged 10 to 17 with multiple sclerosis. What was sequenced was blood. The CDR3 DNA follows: TGTGCCAGCAGCCCGAGGACTAGCGGGGACTTGTACAATGAGCAGTTCTTC. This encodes CASSPRTSGDLYNEQFF.